A selection of T cell receptor beta chains follows, all from one sample in a study of cytomegalovirus exposure and HLA in healthy donors. The repertoire was sequenced with immunoSEQ multiplex PCR; TCRdb's copy has only in-frame clones and lacks some. The sample shows about 140,000 clones, around 84% of them seen only once. Sequencing was done on a sample of PBMCs. The receptors were gathered from a man in his fifties in good health and CMV-seronegative. The CDR3 runs from the conserved cysteine through the conserved F or W. A D gene is named only where the DNA matches it firmly. Size values are once, few and many counts, or a class for expanded clones, and some rows have none.

v_call: TRBV7-9
j_call: TRBJ1-2
clone_size: -
d_call: -
cdr3_nt: TGTGCCAGCAGCTTAGAAAACAGCTACACCTTC
cdr3_aa: CASSLENSYTF

v_call: TRBV6-6
j_call: TRBJ1-3
clone_size: -
d_call: TRBD1
cdr3_nt: TGTGCCAGCAGTCTCAGGGGGGACACCATATATTTT
cdr3_aa: CASSLRGDTIYF

v_call: TRBV6-1
j_call: TRBJ2-2
clone_size: -
d_call: -
cdr3_nt: TGTGCCAGCAGTGAAGGGTCGGTGAGGAGCGGGGAGCTGTTTTTT
cdr3_aa: CASSEGSVRSGELFF

v_call: TRBV30
j_call: TRBJ1-5
clone_size: -
d_call: TRBD1
cdr3_nt: TGTGCCTGGAGGGGACAGGGTTCTTCTCCCCAGCATTTT
cdr3_aa: CAWRGQGSSPQHF

v_call: TRBV14
j_call: TRBJ2-7
clone_size: -
d_call: -
cdr3_nt: TGTGCCAGCAGCATCAGAAGAAGCTACGAGCAGTACTTC
cdr3_aa: CASSIRRSYEQYF

v_call: TRBV18
j_call: TRBJ1-5
clone_size: few
d_call: -
cdr3_nt: TGTGCCAGCTCAGAACAGGGACCTTATAGCAATCAGCCCCAGCATTTT
cdr3_aa: CASSEQGPYSNQPQHF

v_call: TRBV10-3
j_call: TRBJ2-7
clone_size: -
d_call: -
cdr3_nt: TGTGCCATCACCCCTCAGGGCTCAACCTACGAGCAGTACTTC
cdr3_aa: CAITPQGSTYEQYF

v_call: TRBV30
j_call: TRBJ2-3
clone_size: -
d_call: TRBD2
cdr3_nt: TGTGCCTGGAGTGTACGAGGTAGCGGGGGGACAGATACGCAGTATTTT
cdr3_aa: CAWSVRGSGGTDTQYF

v_call: TRBV5-1
j_call: TRBJ1-1
clone_size: -
d_call: -
cdr3_nt: TGCGCCAGCAGCTTGGGCCGTGACAGTAACACTGAAGCTTTCTTT
cdr3_aa: CASSLGRDSNTEAFF

v_call: TRBV5-8
j_call: TRBJ1-5
clone_size: -
d_call: -
cdr3_nt: TGTGCCAGCAGCTTGGGACAGACGAATCAGCCCCAGCATTTT
cdr3_aa: CASSLGQTNQPQHF

v_call: TRBV5-1
j_call: TRBJ2-1
clone_size: -
d_call: TRBD2
cdr3_nt: TGCGCCAGCAGACAGACTAGCGGGGCTTCGGACAATGAGCAGTTCTTC
cdr3_aa: CASRQTSGASDNEQFF

v_call: TRBV9
j_call: TRBJ1-1
clone_size: -
d_call: -
cdr3_nt: TGTGCCAGCGCAAAAGGAAGGGGGGGGAACACTGAAGCTTTCTTT
cdr3_aa: CASAKGRGGNTEAFF

v_call: TRBV2
j_call: TRBJ1-4
clone_size: -
d_call: TRBD1
cdr3_nt: TGTGCCAGCGCAGGGGGTAGGACTAATGAAAAACTGTTTTTT
cdr3_aa: CASAGGRTNEKLFF

v_call: TRBV7-9
j_call: TRBJ2-2
clone_size: -
d_call: -
cdr3_nt: TGTGCCAGCAGCTTAGTAGGGACTCCCCGGGAGCTGTTTTTT
cdr3_aa: CASSLVGTPRELFF

v_call: TRBV2
j_call: TRBJ1-5
clone_size: -
d_call: -
cdr3_nt: TGTGCCAGCAGTGAGTCGCCAGGGCGCAATCAGCCCCAGCATTTT
cdr3_aa: CASSESPGRNQPQHF

v_call: TRBV5-1
j_call: TRBJ1-1
clone_size: few
d_call: -
cdr3_nt: TGCGCCAGCAGTTCATTCCAGGGCGACCCTGAAGCTTTCTTT
cdr3_aa: CASSSFQGDPEAFF

v_call: TRBV28
j_call: TRBJ1-1
clone_size: -
d_call: TRBD1
cdr3_nt: TGTGCCAGCAGAACCCCGGGACAGGGGGCCAGGACTGAAGCTTTCTTT
cdr3_aa: CASRTPGQGARTEAFF

v_call: TRBV18
j_call: TRBJ1-2
clone_size: -
d_call: -
cdr3_nt: TGTGCCAGCTCACCGCTGTCCGGGGTGGACTATGGCTACACCTTC
cdr3_aa: CASSPLSGVDYGYTF

v_call: TRBV13
j_call: TRBJ2-1
clone_size: -
d_call: -
cdr3_nt: TGTGCCAGCAGCCCGCGGGGCACCAGCTCCTACAATGAGCAGTTCTTC
cdr3_aa: CASSPRGTSSYNEQFF

v_call: TRBV6-1
j_call: TRBJ2-1
clone_size: -
d_call: -
cdr3_nt: TGTGCCAGCAGGAAAAGGACAGACAATGAGCAGTTCTTC
cdr3_aa: CASRKRTDNEQFF

v_call: TRBV7-8
j_call: TRBJ1-4
clone_size: -
d_call: TRBD1
cdr3_nt: TGTGCCAGCAGCTCGTCCCGGGACAGGAGGGCTAATGAAAAACTGTTTTTT
cdr3_aa: CASSSSRDRRANEKLFF

v_call: TRBV7-3
j_call: TRBJ1-5
clone_size: -
d_call: -
cdr3_nt: TGTGCCAGCAGCTTCCAGATAAATCAGCCCCAGCATTTT
cdr3_aa: CASSFQINQPQHF

v_call: TRBV11-3
j_call: TRBJ2-7
clone_size: -
d_call: -
cdr3_nt: TGTGCCAGCAGCTTAAGTTGGACTATAAAAGAGCAGTACTTC
cdr3_aa: CASSLSWTIKEQYF